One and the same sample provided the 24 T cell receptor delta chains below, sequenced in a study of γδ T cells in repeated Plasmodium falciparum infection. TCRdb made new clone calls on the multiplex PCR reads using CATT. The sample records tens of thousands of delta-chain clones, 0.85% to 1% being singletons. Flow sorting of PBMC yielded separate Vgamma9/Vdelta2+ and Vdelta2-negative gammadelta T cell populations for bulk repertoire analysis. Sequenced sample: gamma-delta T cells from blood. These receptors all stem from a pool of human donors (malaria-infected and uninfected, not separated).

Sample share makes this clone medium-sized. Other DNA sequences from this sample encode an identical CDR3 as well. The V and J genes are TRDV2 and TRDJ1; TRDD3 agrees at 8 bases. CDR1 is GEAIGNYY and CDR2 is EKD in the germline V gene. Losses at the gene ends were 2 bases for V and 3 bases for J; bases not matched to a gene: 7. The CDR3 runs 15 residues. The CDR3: CACDRVGDLSDKLIF. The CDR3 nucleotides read TGTGCCTGTGACAGGGTGGGGGATTTATCCGATAAACTCATCTTT.

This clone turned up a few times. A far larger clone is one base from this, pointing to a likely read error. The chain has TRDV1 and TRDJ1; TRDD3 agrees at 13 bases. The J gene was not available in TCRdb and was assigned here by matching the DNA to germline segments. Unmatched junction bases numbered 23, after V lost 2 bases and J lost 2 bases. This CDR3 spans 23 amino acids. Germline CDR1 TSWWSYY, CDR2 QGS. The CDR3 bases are TGTGCTCTTGGGGAAATTGGGGGGACTTCCTCTTCATACTGGGGGATACGGACCGATAAACTCATCTTT. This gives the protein CALGEIGGTSSSYWGIRTDKLIF.

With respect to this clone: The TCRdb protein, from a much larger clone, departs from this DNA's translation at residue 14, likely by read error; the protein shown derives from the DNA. CDR3 sequence: CACDTFPTLGPGDARQMFF. Here the CDR3 DNA reads TGTGCCTGTGACACATTTCCTACGTTGGGGCCGGGGGACGCCCGACAGATGTTTTTC. The rearrangement uses TRDV2 and TRDJ3; possible D gene TRDD2, 7 bases. TCRdb does not report a J gene; here it was assigned by matching the DNA to germline references. The germline gives CDR1 GEAIGNYY, CDR2 EKD. The CDR3 runs 19 residues.

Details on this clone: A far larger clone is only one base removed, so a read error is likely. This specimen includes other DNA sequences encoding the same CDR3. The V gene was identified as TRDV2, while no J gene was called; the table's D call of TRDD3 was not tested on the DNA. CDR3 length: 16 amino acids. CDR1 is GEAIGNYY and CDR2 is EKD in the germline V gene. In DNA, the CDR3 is TGTGCCTGTGAAACTGGGGGCCGCAATTACACCGATAAGCTCATCTTT. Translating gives CACETGGRNYTDKLIF.

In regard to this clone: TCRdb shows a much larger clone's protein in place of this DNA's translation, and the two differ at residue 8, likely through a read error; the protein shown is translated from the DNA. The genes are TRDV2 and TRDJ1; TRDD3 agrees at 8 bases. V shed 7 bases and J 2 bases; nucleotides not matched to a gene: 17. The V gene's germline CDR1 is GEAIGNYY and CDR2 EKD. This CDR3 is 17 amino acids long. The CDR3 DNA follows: TGTGCCTGCGATCGACTGGGGGGTACGCGGCGGACCGATAAACTCATCTTT. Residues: CACDRLGGTRRTDKLIF.

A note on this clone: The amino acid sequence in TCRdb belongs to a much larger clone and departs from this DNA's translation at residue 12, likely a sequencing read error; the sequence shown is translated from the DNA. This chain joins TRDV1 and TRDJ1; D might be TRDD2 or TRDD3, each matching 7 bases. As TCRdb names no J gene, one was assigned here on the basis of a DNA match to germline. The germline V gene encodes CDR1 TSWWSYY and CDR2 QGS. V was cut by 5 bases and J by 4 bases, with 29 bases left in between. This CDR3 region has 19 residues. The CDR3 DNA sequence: TGTGCTCTTGGGCTCCTTCCTTTTAACCTGGGGGGTAATATCGATAAACTCATCTTT. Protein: CALGLLPFNLGGNIDKLIF.

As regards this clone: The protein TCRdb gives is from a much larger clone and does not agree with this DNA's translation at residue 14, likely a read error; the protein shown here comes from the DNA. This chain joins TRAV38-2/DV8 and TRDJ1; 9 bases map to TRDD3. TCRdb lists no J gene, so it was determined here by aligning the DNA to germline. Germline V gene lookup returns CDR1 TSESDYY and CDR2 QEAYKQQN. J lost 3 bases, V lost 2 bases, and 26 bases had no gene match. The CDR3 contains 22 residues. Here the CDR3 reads CAYRRFFAFPPSTRGYADKLIF. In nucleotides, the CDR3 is TGTGCTTATAGGAGATTCTTTGCCTTCCCCCCGAGTACTAGGGGATACGCCGATAAACTCATCTTT.

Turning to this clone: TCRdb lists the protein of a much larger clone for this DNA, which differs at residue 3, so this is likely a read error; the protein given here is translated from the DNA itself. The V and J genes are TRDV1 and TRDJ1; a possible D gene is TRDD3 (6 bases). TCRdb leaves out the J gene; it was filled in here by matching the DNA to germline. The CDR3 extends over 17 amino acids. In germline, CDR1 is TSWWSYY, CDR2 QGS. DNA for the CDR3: TGTGCTCCTGGGACTTCTACAAACTGGGAGAACACCGATAAACTCATCTTT. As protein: CAPGTSTNWENTDKLIF.

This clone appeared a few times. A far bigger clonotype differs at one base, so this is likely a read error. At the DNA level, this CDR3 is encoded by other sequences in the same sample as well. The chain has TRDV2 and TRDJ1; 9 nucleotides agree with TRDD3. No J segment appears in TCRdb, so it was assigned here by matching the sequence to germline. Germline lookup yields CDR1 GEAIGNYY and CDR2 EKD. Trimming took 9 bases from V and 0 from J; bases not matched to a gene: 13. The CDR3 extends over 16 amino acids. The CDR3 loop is CALRRGYDLYTDKLIF. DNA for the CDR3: TGTGCCCTACGACGGGGATACGATTTGTACACCGATAAACTCATCTTT.

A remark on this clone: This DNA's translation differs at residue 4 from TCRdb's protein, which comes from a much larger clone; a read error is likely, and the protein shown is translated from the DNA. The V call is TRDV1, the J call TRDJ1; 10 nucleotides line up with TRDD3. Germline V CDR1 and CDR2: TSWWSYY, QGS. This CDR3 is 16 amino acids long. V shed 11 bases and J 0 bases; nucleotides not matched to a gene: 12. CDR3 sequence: CALGTGGLVYTDKLIF. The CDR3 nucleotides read TGTGCTTTAGGAACTGGGGGATTGGTGTACACCGATAAACTCATCTTT.

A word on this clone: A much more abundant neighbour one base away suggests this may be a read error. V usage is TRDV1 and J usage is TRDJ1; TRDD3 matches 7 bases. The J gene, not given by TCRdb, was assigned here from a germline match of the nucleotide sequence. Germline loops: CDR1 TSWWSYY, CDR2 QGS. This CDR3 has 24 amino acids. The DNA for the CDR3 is TGTGCTCTTGGGGAAAAAGGAGTCGTCTTACTCGACAGGGGGGGGATTCAGTACACCGACAAACTCATCTTT. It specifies CALGEKGVVLLDRGGIQYTDKLIF.

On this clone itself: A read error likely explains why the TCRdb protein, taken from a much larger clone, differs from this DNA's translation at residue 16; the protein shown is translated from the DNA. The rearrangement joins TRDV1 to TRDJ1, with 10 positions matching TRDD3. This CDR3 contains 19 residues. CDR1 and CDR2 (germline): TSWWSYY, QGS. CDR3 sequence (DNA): TGTGCTCTTGGGGACCTCTACCACTACCGTGGGGGATACACCGATAGACTCATCTTT. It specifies CALGDLYHYRGGYTDRLIF.

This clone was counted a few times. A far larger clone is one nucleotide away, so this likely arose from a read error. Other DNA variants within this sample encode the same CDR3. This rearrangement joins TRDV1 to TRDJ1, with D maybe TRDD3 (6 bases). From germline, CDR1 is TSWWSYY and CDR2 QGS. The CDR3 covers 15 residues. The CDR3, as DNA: TGTGCTCTTGGGCTTCCCTGGGGTAACACCGATAAACTCATCTTC. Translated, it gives CALGLPWGNTDKLIF.

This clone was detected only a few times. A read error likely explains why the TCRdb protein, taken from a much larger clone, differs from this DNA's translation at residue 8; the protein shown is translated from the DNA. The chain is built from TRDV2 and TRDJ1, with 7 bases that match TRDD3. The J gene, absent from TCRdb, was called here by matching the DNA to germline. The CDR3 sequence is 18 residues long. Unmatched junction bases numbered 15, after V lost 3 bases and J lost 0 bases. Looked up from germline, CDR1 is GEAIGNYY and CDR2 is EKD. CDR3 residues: CACDPLLRDTPYTDKLIF. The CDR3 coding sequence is TGTGCCTGTGACCCATTACTGAGGGATACCCCGTACACCGATAAACTCATCTTT.

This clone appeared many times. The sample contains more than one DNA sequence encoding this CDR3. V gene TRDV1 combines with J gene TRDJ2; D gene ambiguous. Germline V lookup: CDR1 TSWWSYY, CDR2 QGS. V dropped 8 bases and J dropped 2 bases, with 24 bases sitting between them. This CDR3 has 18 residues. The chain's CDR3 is CALFRVQRTSSLTAQLFF. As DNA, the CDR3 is TGTGCTCTTTTTCGGGTCCAGAGAACGAGTAGCTTGACAGCACAACTCTTCTTT.

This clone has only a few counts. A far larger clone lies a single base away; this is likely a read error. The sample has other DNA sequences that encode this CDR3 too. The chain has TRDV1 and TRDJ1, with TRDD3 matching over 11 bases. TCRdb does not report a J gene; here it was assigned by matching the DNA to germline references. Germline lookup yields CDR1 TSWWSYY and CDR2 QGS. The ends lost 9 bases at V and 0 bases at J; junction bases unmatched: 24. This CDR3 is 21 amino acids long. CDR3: CALGGTWGIQNHLLYTDKLIF. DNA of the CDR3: TGTGCTCTCGGTGGAACCTGGGGGATACAAAACCATCTTTTATACACCGATAAACTCATCTTT.

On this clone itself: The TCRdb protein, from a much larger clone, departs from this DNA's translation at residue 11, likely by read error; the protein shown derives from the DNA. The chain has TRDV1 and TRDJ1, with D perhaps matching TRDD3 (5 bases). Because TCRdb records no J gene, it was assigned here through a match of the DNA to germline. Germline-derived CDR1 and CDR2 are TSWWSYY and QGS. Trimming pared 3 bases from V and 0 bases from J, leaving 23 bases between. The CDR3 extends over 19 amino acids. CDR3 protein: CALGDLYHYREGYTDKLIF. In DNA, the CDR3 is TGTGCTCTTGGGGACCTCTACCACTACCGTGAGGGATACACCGATAAACTCATCTTT.

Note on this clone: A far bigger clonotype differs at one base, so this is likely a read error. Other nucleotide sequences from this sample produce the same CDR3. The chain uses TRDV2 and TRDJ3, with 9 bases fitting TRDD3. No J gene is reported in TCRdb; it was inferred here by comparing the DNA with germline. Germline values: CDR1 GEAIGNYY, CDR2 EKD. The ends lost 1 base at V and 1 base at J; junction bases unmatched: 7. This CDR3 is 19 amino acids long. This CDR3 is CACDTVLGDYSWDTRQMFF. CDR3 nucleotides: TGTGCCTGTGACACTGTACTGGGGGACTATTCCTGGGACACCCGACAGATGTTTTTC.

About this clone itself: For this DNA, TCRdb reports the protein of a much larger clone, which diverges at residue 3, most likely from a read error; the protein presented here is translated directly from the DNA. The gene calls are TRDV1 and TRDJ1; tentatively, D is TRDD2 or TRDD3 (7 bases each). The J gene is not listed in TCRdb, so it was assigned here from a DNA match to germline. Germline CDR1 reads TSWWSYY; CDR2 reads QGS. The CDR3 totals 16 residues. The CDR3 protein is CAPGDNLPPDTDKLIF. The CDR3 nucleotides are TGTGCTCCTGGGGATAACCTTCCTCCGGACACCGATAAACTCATCTTT.

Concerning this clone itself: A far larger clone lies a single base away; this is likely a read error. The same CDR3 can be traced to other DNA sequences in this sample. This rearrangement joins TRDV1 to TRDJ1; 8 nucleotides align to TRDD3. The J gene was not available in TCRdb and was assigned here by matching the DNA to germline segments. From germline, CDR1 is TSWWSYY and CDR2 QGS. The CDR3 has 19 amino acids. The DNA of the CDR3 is TGCGCTCTTGGGGAACCATGCCTACGGACTGGGGGCCTCACCGATAAACTCATCTTT. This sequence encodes CALGEPCLRTGGLTDKLIF.

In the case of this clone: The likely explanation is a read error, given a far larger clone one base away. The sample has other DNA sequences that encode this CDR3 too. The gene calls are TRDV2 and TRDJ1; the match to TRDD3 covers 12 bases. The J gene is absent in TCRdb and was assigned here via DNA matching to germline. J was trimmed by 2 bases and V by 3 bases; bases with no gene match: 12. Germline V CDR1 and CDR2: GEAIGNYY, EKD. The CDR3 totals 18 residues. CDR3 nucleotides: TGTGCCTGTGACCCTTTGACTGGGGGATACTCTGATACCGATAAACTCATCTTT. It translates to CACDPLTGGYSDTDKLIF.

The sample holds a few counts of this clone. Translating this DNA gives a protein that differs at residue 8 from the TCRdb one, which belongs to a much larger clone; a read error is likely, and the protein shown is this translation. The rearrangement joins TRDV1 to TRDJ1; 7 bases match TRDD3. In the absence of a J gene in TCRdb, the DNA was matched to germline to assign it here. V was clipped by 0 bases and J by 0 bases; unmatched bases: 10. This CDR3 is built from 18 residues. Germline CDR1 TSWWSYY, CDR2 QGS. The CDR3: CALGELRLIWGYTDKLIF. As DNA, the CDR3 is TGTGCTCTTGGGGAACTTCGCCTAATCTGGGGGTACACCGATAAACTCATCTTT.

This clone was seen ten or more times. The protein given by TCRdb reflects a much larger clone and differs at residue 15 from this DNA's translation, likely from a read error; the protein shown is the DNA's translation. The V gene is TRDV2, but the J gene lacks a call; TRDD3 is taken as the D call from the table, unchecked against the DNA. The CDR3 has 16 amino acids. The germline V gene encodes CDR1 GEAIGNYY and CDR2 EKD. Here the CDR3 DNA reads TGTGCCTGTGACACCATCGGGGTAGGACGGAACGATAAACTCACCTTT. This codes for CACDTIGVGRNDKLTF.

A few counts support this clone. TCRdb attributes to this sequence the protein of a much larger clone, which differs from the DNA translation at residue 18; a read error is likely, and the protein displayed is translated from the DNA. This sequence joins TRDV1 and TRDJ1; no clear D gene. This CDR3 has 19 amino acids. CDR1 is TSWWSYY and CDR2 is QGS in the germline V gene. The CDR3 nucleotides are TGTGCTCTTGGGGAACTGGGAAAATGGTGGGCCTCCCGGGACGATAAACTCACCTTT. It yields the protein CALGELGKWWASRDDKLTF.